A selection of T cell receptor beta chains follows, all from one sample in a study of sequential checkpoint blockade in melanoma. The method was immunoSEQ multiplex PCR; TCRdb's version includes in-frame clones alone and lacks a portion of them. The table has over 25,000 clones, 60% to 85% seen once. The sample here was CD8+ T cells sorted from blood (inferred from file names), taken from a patient given nivolumab and ipilimumab in sequence. These receptors all stem from a human donor with melanoma. The CDR3 runs from the conserved cysteine through the conserved F or W. The order of the fields is CDR3 length, D gene, clone size, J gene, V gene, CDR3 DNA, CDR3 protein. D genes are given only for firm matches. Clone sizes are given selectively: once, few, many, or a class where the clone is expanded.

14,.,.,TRBJ2-7,TRBV28,TGTGCCAGCAGTCCCGGGCCCGGGGGTTACGAGCAGTACTTC,CASSPGPGGYEQYF
14,.,.,TRBJ1-1,TRBV5-1,TGCGCCAGCAGCTTGGCCAGTGGACTCACTGAAGCTTTCTTT,CASSLASGLTEAFF
15,.,.,TRBJ2-5,TRBV7-6,TGTGCCAGCAGCCCCCAACCGGAGCGTCAAGAGACCCAGTACTTC,CASSPQPERQETQYF
13,.,.,TRBJ2-7,TRBV27,TGTGCCAGCAGTTTATCAGAGACCTACGAGCAGTACTTC,CASSLSETYEQYF
16,TRBD2,once,TRBJ2-3,TRBV5-6,TGTGCCAGCAGCTTGGGGACTAGCGGGTGGTCGGATACGCAGTATTTT,CASSLGTSGWSDTQYF
17,TRBD1,.,TRBJ2-2,TRBV5-1,TGCGCCAGCAGCTTGGGGCCGGGACAGGGAGGCACCGGGGAGCTGTTTTTT,CASSLGPGQGGTGELFF
14,.,medium-sized,TRBJ2-3,TRBV7-6,TGTGCCAGCAGCTTAATGGGGGCGCGGGATACGCAGTATTTT,CASSLMGARDTQYF
15,TRBD1,.,TRBJ1-2,TRBV7-9,TGTGCCAGCAGCTCGGGACAGATTATAAACTATGGCTACACCTTC,CASSSGQIINYGYTF
14,.,.,TRBJ1-2,TRBV4-3,TGCGCCAGCTCGAACGGCGGAGCGCTCTATGGCTACACCTTC,CASSNGGALYGYTF
14,.,.,TRBJ2-1,TRBV5-5,TGTGCCAGCAGGTTTGACTTTACCTACAATGAGCAGTTCTTC,CASRFDFTYNEQFF
15,.,.,TRBJ1-2,TRBV6-1,TGTGCCAGCGACGCATGGGACACGTGGGACTATGGCTACACCTTC,CASDAWDTWDYGYTF
14,TRBD1,few,TRBJ2-3,TRBV5-6,TGTGCCAGCAGCATCGGGACAGGGCCAAATACGCAGTATTTT,CASSIGTGPNTQYF
15,.,few,TRBJ2-3,TRBV7-9,TGTGCCAGCAGCTTTACGGGGGAAGTTACAGATACGCAGTATTTT,CASSFTGEVTDTQYF
15,TRBD2,.,TRBJ2-2,TRBV19,TGTGCCAGTAGTATGACTAGCGGGGCACCCGGGGAGCTGTTTTTT,CASSMTSGAPGELFF
14,TRBD1,once,TRBJ1-2,TRBV27,TGTGCCAGCAGTTCAACAGGGGTCCCTAATGGCTACACCTTC,CASSSTGVPNGYTF
16,.,.,TRBJ1-6,TRBV9,TGTGCCAGCAGCGGCGGAAGCGACTCCTATAATTCACCCCTCCACTTT,CASSGGSDSYNSPLHF
14,TRBD1,.,TRBJ2-5,TRBV4-3,TGCGCCAGCAGCCAGTACAGGGGGCAAGAGACCCAGTACTTC,CASSQYRGQETQYF
14,TRBD2,.,TRBJ2-5,TRBV6-1,TGTGCCAGCAGTTCTGGGGGGGGATGGCAGACCCAGTACTTC,CASSSGGGWQTQYF
14,TRBD2,.,TRBJ2-1,TRBV19,TGTGCCAGCCGGCCGGGACTAGCCAACAATGAGCAGTTCTTC,CASRPGLANNEQFF
15,TRBD2,.,TRBJ2-1,TRBV6-5,TGTGCCAGCAGTTACTTCGGGGGGTACCACAATGAGCAGTTCTTC,CASSYFGGYHNEQFF
16,.,.,TRBJ1-5,TRBV5-5,TGTGCCAGCAGCCCCGAGTTCAGGTACAGCAATCAGCCCCAGCATTTT,CASSPEFRYSNQPQHF
12,TRBD2,.,TRBJ2-7,TRBV28,TGTGCCAGCAGTTTAGCGGGGGACGAGCAGTACTTC,CASSLAGDEQYF
14,.,.,TRBJ1-5,TRBV28,TGTGCCAGCAGCCAGGGTATCGGAAATCAGCCCCAGCATTTT,CASSQGIGNQPQHF
13,.,.,TRBJ1-5,TRBV19,TGTGCCAGTAAACAGGGTCTCAATCAGCCCCAGCATTTT,CASKQGLNQPQHF
14,.,.,TRBJ1-1,TRBV19,TGTGCCAGTAGTATCCAGGGATTGAACACTGAAGCTTTCTTT,CASSIQGLNTEAFF
13,.,.,TRBJ2-1,TRBV5-6,TGTGCCAGCAGCTTGGGTGGGGGCGATGAGCAGTTCTTC,CASSLGGGDEQFF
15,TRBD1,.,TRBJ2-7,TRBV7-8,TGTGCCAGCAGCTTAAGTGGGACAGCCTCCTACGAGCAGTACTTC,CASSLSGTASYEQYF
16,TRBD1,.,TRBJ2-5,TRBV4-1,TGCGCCAGCAGCCAATACCAGACAGGGGATCAAGAGACCCAGTACTTC,CASSQYQTGDQETQYF
14,.,.,TRBJ2-5,TRBV28,TGTGCCAGCAGTTTAACGAGGAAGCAGGAGACCCAGTACTTC,CASSLTRKQETQYF
13,TRBD1,.,TRBJ2-7,TRBV28,TGTGCCAGCAGTTCCCGGACAGGTCCCGAGCAGTACTTC,CASSSRTGPEQYF
14,.,few,TRBJ2-2,TRBV9,TGTGCCAGCAGCGTACAGGGTTTGACCGGGGAGCTGTTTTTT,CASSVQGLTGELFF
19,TRBD2,few,TRBJ2-5,TRBV4-3,TGCGCCAGCAGCCAAGAAGGGGGACTAGCGGGGGGGAGGCAAGAGACCCAGTACTTC,CASSQEGGLAGGRQETQYF
13,TRBD1,.,TRBJ2-7,TRBV29-1,TGCAGCGTTGTACCGGGACAGACCTACGAGCAGTACTTC,CSVVPGQTYEQYF